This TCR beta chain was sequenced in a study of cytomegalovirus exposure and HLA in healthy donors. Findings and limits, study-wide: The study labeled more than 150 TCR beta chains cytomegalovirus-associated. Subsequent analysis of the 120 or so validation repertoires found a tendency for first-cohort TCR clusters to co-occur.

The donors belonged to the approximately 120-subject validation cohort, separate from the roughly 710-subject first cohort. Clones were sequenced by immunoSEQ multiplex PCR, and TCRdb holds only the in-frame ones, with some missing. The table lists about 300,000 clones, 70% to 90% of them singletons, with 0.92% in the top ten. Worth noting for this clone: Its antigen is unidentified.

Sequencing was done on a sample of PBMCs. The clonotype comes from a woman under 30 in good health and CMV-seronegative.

The CDR3 here is CASTVSGTYNEQFF. The CDR3 nucleotides read TGCGCCAGCACCGTAAGCGGGACCTACAATGAGCAGTTCTTC. This sequence joins TRBV5-1 and TRBJ2-1; 7 bases match TRBD2. Germline assignment: CDR1 SGHRS and CDR2 YFSETQ. With V trimmed by 6 bases and J by 2 bases, 5 bases remained unmatched. The CDR3 extends over 14 amino acids.